This record covers a single T cell receptor beta chain. Its antigen is undetermined. Template-switch reactions added UMIs with a 6-nucleotide sample barcode. Nested PCRs of approximately 16 and 10 cycles, two in total, were run on TCRalpha and TCRbeta cDNA. Reprocessing the 5' RACE reads, TCRdb reports a single entry for every CDR3 protein and omits DNA. This repertoire includes 350,000 to 500,000 distinct CDR3 sequences. These data originate in a study of monozygotic twins with inflammatory bowel disease. The study, taken as a whole, reports: Immunosuppressive treatments differing between patients may have added repertoire variability.

This CDR3 contains 13 residues. This sequence joins TRBV12-3 or TRBV12-4 and TRBJ1-2; TCRdb's D call, TRBD1, is unchecked because there is no DNA. The receptor was isolated from a human donor with ulcerative colitis or Crohn's disease, or a healthy co-twin of an affected twin (not recorded which). The sample was blood. The CDR3 loop reads CASSSDRNYGYTF.